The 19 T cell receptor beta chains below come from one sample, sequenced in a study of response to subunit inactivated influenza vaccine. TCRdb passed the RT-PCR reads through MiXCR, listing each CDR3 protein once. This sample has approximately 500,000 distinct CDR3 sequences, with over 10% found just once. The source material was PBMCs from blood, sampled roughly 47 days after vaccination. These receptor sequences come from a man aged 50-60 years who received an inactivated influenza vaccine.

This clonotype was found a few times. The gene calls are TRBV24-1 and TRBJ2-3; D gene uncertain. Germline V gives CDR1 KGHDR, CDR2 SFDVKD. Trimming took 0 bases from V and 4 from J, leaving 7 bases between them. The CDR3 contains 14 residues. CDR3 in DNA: TGTGCCACCAGTGATTTGTCGGCGGCAGATACGCAGTATTTT. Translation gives CATSDLSAADTQYF.

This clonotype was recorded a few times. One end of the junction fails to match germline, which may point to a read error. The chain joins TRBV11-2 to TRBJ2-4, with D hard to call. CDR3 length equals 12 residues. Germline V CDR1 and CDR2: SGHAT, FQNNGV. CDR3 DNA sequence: TGTGCCAGCAGCCCCGGCGGTCGCAGCGAGCACTTC. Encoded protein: CASSPGGRSEHF. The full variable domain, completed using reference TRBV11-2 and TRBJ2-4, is EAGVAQSPRYKIIEKRQSVAFWCNPISGHATLYWYQQILGQGPKLLIQFQNNGVVDDSQLPKDRFSAERLKGVDSTLKIQPAKLEDSAVYLCASSPGGRSEHFGAGTRLSVL.

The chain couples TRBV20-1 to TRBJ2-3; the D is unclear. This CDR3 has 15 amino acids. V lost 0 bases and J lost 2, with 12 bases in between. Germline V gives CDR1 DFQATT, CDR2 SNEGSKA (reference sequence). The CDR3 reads CSARDLTEITDTQYF. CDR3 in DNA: TGCAGTGCTAGAGATCTGACGGAAATCACAGATACGCAGTATTTT.

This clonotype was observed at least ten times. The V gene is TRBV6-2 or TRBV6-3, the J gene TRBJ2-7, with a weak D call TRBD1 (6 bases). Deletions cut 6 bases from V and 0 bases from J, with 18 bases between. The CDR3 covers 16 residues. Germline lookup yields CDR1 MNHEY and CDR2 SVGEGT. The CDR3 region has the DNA TGTGCCAGCAGCAACGGACAGCTTGCTAGCTCCTACGAGCAGTACTTC. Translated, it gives CASSNGQLASSYEQYF.

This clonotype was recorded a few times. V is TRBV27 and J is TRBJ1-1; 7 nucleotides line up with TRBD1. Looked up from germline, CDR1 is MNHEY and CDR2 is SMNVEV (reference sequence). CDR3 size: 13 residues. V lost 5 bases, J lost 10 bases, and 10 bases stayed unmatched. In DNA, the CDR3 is TGTGCCAGCAGTGCCCGGACAGGCCTAGTAGCTTTCTTT. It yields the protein CASSARTGLVAFF.

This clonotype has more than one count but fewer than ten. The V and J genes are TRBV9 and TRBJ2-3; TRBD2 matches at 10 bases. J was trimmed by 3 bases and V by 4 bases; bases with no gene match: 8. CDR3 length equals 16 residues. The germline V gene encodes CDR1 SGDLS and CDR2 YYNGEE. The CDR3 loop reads CASSPGTSAFTDTQYF. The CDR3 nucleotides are TGTGCCAGCAGCCCGGGGACTAGCGCCTTTACAGATACGCAGTATTTT.

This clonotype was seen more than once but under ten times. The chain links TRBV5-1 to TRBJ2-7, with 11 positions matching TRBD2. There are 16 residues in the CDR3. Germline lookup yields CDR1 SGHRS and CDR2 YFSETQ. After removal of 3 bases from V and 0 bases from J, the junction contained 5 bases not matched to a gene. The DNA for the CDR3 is TGCGCCAGCAGCTCGGGACTAGCGGCCAGCTCCTACGAGCAGTACTTC. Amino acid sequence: CASSSGLAASSYEQYF.

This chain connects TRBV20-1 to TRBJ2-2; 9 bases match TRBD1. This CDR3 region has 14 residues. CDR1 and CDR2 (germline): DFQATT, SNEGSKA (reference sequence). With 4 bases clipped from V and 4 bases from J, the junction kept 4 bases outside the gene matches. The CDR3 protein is CSAKTGGGTGELFF. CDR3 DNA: TGCAGTGCTAAAACAGGGGGCGGCACCGGGGAGCTGTTTTTT.

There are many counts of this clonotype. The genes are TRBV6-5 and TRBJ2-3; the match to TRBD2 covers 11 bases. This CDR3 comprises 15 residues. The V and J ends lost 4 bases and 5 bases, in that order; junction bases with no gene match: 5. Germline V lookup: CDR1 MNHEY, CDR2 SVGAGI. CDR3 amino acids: CASSFSGGDRDTQYF. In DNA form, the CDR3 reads TGTGCCAGCAGTTTTAGCGGGGGGGATCGAGATACGCAGTATTTT.

CDR3 bases: TGTGCCAGCATAGGAGGGGGCGCCCCTGGGGCCAACGTCCTGACTTTC. Translating gives CASIGGGAPGANVLTF. The chain is built from TRBV12-3 or TRBV12-4 and TRBJ2-6, with D possibly matching TRBD1 (7 bases). The CDR3 contains 16 residues. Trimming took 7 bases from V and 2 from J, leaving 15 bases between them.

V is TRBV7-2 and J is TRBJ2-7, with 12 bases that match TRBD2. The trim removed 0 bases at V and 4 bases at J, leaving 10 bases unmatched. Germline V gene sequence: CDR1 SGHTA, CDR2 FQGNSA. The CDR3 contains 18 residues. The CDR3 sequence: CASSLATSGGPPIYEQYF. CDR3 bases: TGTGCCAGCAGCTTAGCGACTAGCGGGGGCCCTCCCATATACGAGCAGTACTTC.

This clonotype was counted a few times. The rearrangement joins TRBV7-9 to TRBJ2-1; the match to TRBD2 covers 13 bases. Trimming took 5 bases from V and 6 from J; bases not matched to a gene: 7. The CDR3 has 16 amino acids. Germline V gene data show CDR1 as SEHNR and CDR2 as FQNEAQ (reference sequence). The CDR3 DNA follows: TGTGCCAGCAGCCCAAGACGGACTAGCGGGGGCAATGAGCAGTTCTTC. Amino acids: CASSPRRTSGGNEQFF.

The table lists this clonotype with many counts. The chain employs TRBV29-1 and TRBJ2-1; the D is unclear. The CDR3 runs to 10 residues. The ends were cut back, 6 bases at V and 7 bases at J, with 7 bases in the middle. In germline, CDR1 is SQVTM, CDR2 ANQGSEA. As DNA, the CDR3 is TGCAGCGTGCTCCAGAATGAGCAGTTCTTC. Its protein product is CSVLQNEQFF.

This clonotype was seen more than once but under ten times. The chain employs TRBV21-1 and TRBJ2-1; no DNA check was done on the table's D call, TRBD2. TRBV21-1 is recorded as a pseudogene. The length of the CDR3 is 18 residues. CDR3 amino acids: CASSKVGTSGDSYNEQFF. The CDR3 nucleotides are TGTGCCAGCAGCAAAGTGGGGACTAGCGGGGACTCCTACAATGAGCAGTTCTTC.

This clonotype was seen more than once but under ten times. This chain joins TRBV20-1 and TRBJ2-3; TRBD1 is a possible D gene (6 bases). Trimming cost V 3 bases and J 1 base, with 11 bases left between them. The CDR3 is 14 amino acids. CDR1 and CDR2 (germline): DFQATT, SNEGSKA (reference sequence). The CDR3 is CSARGHPGTDTQYF. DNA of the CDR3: TGCAGTGCTAGGGGACACCCCGGCACAGATACGCAGTATTTT.

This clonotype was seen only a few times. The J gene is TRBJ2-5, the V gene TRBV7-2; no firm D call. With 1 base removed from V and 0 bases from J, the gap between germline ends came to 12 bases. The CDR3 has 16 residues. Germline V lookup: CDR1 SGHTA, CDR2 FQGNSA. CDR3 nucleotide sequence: TGTGCCAGCAGCTTAGGGCCCCTGCTAGACCAAGAGACCCAGTACTTC. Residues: CASSLGPLLDQETQYF.

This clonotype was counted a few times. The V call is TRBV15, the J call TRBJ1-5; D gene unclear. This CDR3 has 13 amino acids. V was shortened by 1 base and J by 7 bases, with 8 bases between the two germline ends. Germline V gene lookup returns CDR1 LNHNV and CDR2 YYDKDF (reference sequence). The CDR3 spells CATSRVLFQPQHF. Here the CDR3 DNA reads TGTGCCACCAGCAGAGTTCTGTTCCAGCCCCAGCATTTT.

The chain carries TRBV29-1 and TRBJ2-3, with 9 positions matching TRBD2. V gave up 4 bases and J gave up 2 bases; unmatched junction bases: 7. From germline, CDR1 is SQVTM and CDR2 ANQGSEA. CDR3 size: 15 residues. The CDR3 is CSVARRGGATDTQYF. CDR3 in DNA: TGCAGCGTTGCGAGGCGGGGGGGGGCCACAGATACGCAGTATTTT.

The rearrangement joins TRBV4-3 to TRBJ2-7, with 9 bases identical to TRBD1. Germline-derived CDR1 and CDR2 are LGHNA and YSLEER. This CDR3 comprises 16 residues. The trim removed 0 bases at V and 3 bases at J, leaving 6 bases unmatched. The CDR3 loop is CASSQEKGTGNYEQYF. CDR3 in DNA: TGCGCCAGCAGCCAAGAAAAGGGGACAGGGAACTACGAGCAGTACTTC.